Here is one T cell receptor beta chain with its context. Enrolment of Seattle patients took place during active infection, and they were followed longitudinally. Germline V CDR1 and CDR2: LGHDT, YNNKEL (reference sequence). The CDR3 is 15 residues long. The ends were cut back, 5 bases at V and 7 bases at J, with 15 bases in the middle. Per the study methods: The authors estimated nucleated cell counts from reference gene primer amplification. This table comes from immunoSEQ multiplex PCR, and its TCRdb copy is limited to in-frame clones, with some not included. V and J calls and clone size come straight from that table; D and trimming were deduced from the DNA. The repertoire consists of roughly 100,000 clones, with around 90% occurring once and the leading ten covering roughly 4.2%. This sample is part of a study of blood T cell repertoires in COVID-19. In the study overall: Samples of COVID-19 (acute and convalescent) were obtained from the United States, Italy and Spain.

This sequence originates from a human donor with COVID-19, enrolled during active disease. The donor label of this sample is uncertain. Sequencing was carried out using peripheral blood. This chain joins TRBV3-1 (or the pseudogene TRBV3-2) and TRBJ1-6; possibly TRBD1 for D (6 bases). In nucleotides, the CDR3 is TGTGCCAGCAGCGCATCCGGGACAAGAAATTCACCCCTCCACTTT. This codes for CASSASGTRNSPLHF.